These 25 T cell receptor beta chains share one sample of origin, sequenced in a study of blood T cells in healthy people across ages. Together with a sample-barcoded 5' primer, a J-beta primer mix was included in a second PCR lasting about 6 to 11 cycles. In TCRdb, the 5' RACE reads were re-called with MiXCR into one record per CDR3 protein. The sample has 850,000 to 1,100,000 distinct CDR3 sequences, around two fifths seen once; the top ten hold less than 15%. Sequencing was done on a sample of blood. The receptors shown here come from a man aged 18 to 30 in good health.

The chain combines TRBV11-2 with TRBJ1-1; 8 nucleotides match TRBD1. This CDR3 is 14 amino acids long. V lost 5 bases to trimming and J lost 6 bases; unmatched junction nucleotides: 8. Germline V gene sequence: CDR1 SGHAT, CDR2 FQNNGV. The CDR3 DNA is TGTGCCAGCAGCCCACCGCGGACAGGGTCTGAAGCTTTCTTT. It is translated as CASSPPRTGSEAFF. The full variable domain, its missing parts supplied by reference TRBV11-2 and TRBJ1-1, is EAGVAQSPRYKIIEKRQSVAFWCNPISGHATLYWYQQILGQGPKLLIQFQNNGVVDDSQLPKDRFSAERLKGVDSTLKIQPAKLEDSAVYLCASSPPRTGSEAFFGQGTRLTVV.

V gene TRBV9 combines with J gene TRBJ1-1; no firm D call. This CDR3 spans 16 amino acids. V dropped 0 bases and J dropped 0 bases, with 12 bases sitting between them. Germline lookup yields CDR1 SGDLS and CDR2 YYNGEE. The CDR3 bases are TGTGCCAGCAGCGTAGGGTCAGGTCCTATGAACACTGAAGCTTTCTTT. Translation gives CASSVGSGPMNTEAFF.

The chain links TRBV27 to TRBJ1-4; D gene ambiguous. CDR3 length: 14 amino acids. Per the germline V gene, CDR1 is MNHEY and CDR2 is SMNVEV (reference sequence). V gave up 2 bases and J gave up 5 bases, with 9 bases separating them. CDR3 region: CASSLKTPNEKLFF. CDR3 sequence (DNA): TGTGCCAGCAGTTTAAAAACCCCCAATGAAAAACTGTTTTTT.

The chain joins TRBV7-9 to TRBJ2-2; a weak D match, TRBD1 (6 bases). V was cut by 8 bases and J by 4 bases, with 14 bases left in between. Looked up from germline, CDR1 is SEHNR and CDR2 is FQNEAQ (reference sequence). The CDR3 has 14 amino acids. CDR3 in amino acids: CASDPSGATGELFF. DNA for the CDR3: TGTGCCAGCGATCCCTCAGGGGCCACCGGGGAGCTGTTTTTT. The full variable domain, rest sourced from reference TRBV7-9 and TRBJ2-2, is DTGVSQNPRHKITKRGQNVTFRCDPISEHNRLYWYRQTLGQGPEFLTYFQNEAQLEKSRLLSDRFSAERPKGSFSTLEIQRTEQGDSAMYLCASDPSGATGELFFGEGSRLTVL.

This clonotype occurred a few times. The chain's CDR3 is CASRASGPGSTEAFF. CDR3 sequence (DNA): TGCGCCAGCAGGGCTTCAGGGCCAGGGAGCACTGAAGCTTTCTTT. The rearrangement uses TRBV5-1 and TRBJ1-1, with D perhaps TRBD1 (5 bases). V was clipped by 5 bases and J by 4 bases, with 18 bases between them. Per germline, CDR1 SGHRS and CDR2 YFSETQ. The CDR3 consists of 15 residues.

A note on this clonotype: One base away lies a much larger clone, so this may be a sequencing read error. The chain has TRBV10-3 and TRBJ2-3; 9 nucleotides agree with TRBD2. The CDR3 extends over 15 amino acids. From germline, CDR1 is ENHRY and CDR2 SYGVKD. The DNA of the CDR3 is TGTGCCATCAGTCGGACTAGCGACTCCACAGAGACGCAGTATTTT. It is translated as CAISRTSDSTETQYF.

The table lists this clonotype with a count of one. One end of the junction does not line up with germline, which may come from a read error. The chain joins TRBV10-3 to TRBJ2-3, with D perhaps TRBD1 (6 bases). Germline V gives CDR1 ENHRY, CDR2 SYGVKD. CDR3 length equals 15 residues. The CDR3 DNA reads TGTGCCATCAGAGGGACATCCGAAAGCACAAATACGCAGTATTTT. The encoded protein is CAIRGTSESTNTQYF.

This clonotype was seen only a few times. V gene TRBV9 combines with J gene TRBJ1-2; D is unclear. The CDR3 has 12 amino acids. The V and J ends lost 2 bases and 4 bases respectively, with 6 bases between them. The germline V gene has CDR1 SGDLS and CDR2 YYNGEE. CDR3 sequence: CASSVESYGYTF. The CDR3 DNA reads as TGTGCCAGCAGCGTGGAAAGCTATGGCTACACCTTC.

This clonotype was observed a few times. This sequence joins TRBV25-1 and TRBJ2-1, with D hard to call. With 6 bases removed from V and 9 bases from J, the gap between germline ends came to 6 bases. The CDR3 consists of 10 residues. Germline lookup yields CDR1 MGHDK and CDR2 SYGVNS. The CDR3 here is CASRDREQFF. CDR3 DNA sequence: TGTGCCAGCAGAGACCGTGAGCAGTTCTTC. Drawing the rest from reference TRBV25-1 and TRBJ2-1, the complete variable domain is EADIYQTPRYLVIGTGKKITLECSQTMGHDKMYWYQQDPGMELHLIHYSYGVNSTEKGDLSSESTVSRIRTEHFPLTLESARPSHTSQYLCASRDREQFFGPGTRLTVL.

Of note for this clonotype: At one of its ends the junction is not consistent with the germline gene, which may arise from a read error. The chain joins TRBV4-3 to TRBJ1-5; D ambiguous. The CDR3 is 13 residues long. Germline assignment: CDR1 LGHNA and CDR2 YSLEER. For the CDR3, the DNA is TGCGCCAGCAGCAAAGATTTGGATCAGCCCCAGCATTTT. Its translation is CASSKDLDQPQHF.

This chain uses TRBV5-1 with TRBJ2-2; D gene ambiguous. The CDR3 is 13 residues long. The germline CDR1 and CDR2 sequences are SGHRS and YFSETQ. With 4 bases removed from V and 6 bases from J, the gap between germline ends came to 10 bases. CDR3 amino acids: CASSVRASGELFF. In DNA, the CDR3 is TGCGCCAGCAGCGTAAGGGCGTCCGGGGAGCTGTTTTTT.

The CDR3 spells CSVAPGGQQETQYF. CDR3 DNA sequence: TGCAGCGTTGCTCCAGGGGGTCAGCAAGAGACCCAGTACTTC. This chain links TRBV29-1 with TRBJ2-5; 7 bases map to TRBD1. Germline loops: CDR1 SQVTM, CDR2 ANQGSEA. The CDR3 is 14 residues long. The V segment lost 4 bases and the J segment 2 bases; nucleotides outside the gene matches: 7.

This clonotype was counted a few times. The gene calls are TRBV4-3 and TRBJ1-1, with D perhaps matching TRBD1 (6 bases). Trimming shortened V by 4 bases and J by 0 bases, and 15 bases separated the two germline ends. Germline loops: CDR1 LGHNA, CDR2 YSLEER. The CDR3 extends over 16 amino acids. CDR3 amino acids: CASSPGVGRMNTEAFF. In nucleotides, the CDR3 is TGCGCCAGCAGCCCAGGGGTCGGACGGATGAACACTGAAGCTTTCTTT.

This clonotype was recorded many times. CDR3 in DNA: TGTGCCAGCAGACGTTCCGGGACAGGGGCTAACTATGGCTACACCTTC. This translates into CASRRSGTGANYGYTF. The chain combines TRBV12-3 or TRBV12-4 with TRBJ1-2; 10 positions agree with TRBD1. The CDR3 length is 16 residues. The trim removed 6 bases at V and 0 bases at J, leaving 7 bases unmatched.

The CDR3: CSARSRDSYEQYF. Written as DNA, the CDR3 is TGCAGTGCTAGATCCCGGGACTCCTACGAGCAGTACTTC. The V and J genes are TRBV20-1 and TRBJ2-7, with D possibly being TRBD2 (5 bases). Germline CDR1 DFQATT, CDR2 SNEGSKA (reference sequence). V dropped 2 bases and J dropped 0 bases, with 8 bases sitting between them. CDR3 length: 13 residues.

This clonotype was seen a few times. CDR3 in amino acids: CASRGQDRTDTQYF. Written as DNA, the CDR3 is TGTGCCAGCAGGGGACAGGATCGGACAGATACGCAGTATTTT. The V gene is TRBV11-2, the J gene TRBJ2-3, with 8 bases aligning to TRBD1. Per germline, CDR1 SGHAT and CDR2 FQNNGV. Trimming took 6 bases from V and 3 from J; bases not matched to a gene: 5. This CDR3 comprises 14 residues.

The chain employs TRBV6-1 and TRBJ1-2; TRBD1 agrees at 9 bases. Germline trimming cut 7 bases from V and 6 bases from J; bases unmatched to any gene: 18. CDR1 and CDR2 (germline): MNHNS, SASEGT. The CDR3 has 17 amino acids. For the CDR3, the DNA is TGTGCCAGCAACCCCCCGGGACAGGGAGGAATGCGGCATGGCTACACCTTC. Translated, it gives CASNPPGQGGMRHGYTF.

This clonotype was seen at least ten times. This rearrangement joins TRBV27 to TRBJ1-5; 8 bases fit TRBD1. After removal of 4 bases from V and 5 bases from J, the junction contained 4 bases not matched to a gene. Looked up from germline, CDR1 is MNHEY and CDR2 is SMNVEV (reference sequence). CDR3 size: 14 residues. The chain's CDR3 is CASSSDRVHQPQHF. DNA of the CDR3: TGTGCCAGCAGTTCGGACAGGGTGCATCAGCCCCAGCATTTT.

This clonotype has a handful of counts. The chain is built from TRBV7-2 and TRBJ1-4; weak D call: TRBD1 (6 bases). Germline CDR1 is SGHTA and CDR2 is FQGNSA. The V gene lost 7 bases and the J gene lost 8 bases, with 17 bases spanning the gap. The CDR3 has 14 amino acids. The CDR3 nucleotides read TGTGCCAGCAACCAACAGGGATTAGGGGAAAAACTGTTTTTT. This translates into CASNQQGLGEKLFF.

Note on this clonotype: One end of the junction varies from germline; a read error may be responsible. CDR3 in DNA: TGTGCCAACAGCCAGTCGTACAGGGGTAGCTATGGCTACACCTTC. Protein product: CANSQSYRGSYGYTF. V and J are TRBV14 and TRBJ1-2, with 7 nucleotides matching TRBD1. This CDR3 is built from 15 residues. The germline V gene has CDR1 SGHDN and CDR2 FVKESK.

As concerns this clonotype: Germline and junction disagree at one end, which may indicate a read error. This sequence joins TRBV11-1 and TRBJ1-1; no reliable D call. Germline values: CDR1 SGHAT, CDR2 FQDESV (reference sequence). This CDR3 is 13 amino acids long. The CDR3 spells CASSLIENPEAFF. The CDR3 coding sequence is TGTGCCAGCAGCTTAATCGAGAACCCTGAAGCTTTCTTT. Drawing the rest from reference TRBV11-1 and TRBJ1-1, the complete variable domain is EAEVAQSPRYKITEKSQAVAFWCDPISGHATLYWYRQILGQGPELLVQFQDESVVDDSQLPKDRFSAERLKGVDSTLKIQPAELGDSAMYLCASSLIENPEAFFGQGTRLTVV.

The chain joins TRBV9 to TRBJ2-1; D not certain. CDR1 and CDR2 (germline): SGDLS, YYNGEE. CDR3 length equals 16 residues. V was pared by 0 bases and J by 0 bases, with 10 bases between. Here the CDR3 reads CASSVGVGRSYNEQFF. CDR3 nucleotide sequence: TGTGCCAGCAGCGTAGGAGTAGGGCGCTCCTACAATGAGCAGTTCTTC.

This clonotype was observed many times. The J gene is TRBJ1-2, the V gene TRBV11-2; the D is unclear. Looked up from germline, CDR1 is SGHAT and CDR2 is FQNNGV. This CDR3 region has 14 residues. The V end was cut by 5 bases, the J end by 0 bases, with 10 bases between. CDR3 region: CASSHATSNYGYTF. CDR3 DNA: TGTGCCAGCAGCCATGCGACATCTAACTATGGCTACACCTTC.

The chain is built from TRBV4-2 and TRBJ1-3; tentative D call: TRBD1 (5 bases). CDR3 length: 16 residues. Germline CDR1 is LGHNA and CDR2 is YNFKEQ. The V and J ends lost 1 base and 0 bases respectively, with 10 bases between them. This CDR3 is CASSQGRALSGNTIYF. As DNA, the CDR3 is TGTGCCAGCAGCCAAGGCAGGGCCCTCTCTGGAAACACCATATATTTT.

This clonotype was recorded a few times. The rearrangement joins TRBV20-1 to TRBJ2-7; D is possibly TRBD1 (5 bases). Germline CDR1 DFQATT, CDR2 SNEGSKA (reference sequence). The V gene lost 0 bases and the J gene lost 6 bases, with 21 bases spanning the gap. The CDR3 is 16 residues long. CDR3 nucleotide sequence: TGCAGTGCTAGAGATGGGGCAGGAGACTCCGAGCTCGAGCAGTACTTC. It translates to CSARDGAGDSELEQYF.